The clone carrying this T cell receptor beta chain has more than one count but fewer than ten. Its antigen remains unidentified. The sample is drawn from a study of vaccination and CD4 T cells after COVID-19. Study-level background: The cells in question were stimulated using overlapping spike peptides derived from SARS-CoV-2, HCoV-NL63, HCoV-OC43 and HCoV-229E.

The treatment is: roughly 11-day PBMC culture with coronavirus spike peptide pools or control peptides (ViraFEST assay). The unexposed donor gave CD4+ T cells before the COVID-19 pandemic (2011-2018). The CDR3 consists of 14 residues. With 1 base clipped from V and 4 bases from J, the junction kept 2 bases outside the gene matches. The germline V gene encodes CDR1 SGHTA and CDR2 FQGNSA. With the Oncomine TCR Beta short-read assay, DNA from cultured CD4+ T cells was sequenced. Genomic DNA was isolated from cultured CD4+ T cells. TCRdb reprocessed the PCR reads with MiXCR, giving one entry per CDR3 protein. There are 10,000 or so distinct CDR3 sequences in the sample; around 35% occur only once, and roughly 23% lies in the top ten.

The chain has TRBV7-2 and TRBJ1-2; 8 positions match TRBD1. This sequence was found in a human donor in good health. Sequences were obtained from CD4+ T cells from blood, cultured in vitro. CDR3 loop: CASSLEQGGYGYTF. CDR3 in DNA: TGTGCCAGCAGCTTAGAACAGGGGGGCTATGGCTACACCTTC.